The 9 T cell receptor beta chains reported below all come from one sample, sequenced in a study of blood T cells in healthy people across ages. Combining a sample-barcoded 5' primer with a J-beta primer mix, a second PCR ran for about 7 to 11 cycles. MiXCR, run by TCRdb on the 5' RACE reads, gives a single entry per CDR3 protein. The sample has a few hundred thousand distinct CDR3 sequences; roughly half are singletons. Sequences were obtained from blood. These receptor sequences come from a man in his 60s in good health.

This sequence joins TRBV12-3 or TRBV12-4 and TRBJ2-7; D may correspond to TRBD1 or TRBD2 (5 bases each). The DNA end is more similar to TRBJ2-5, so the J call may be wrong. The CDR3 sequence is 14 residues long. In DNA, the CDR3 is TGTGCCAGCAGTTTGCGGGCAGGGTTGGAGACCCAGTACTTC. Its translation is CASSLRAGLETQYF.

The chain has TRBV7-9 and TRBJ2-2; D remains ambiguous. CDR1 is SEHNR and CDR2 is FQNEAQ in the germline V gene (reference sequence). The CDR3 spans 17 residues. V was pared by 5 bases and J by 1 base, with 17 bases between. The CDR3 is CASSPGGRKGNTGELFF. The CDR3 nucleotides read TGTGCCAGCAGCCCAGGTGGACGGAAGGGGAACACCGGGGAGCTGTTTTTT.

The chain has TRBV7-2 and TRBJ2-1; perhaps TRBD2 as D (6 bases). The CDR3 has 17 residues. Trimming stripped 5 bases from V and 9 bases from J, with 26 bases between. Germline V gene sequence: CDR1 SGHTA, CDR2 FQGNSA. CDR3 coding DNA: TGTGCCAGCAGCCCCCGTGGAGGGCAGGCCACCTTGGGTGAGCAGTTCTTC. Residues: CASSPRGGQATLGEQFF.

In nucleotides, the CDR3 is TGCGCCAGCAGCTTGGAGACAGGGGTGTACAATGAGCAGTACTTC. Residues: CASSLETGVYNEQYF. The gene calls are TRBV5-1 and TRBJ2-5; 8 bases are shared with TRBD1. Germline V CDR1 and CDR2: SGHRS, YFSETQ. This CDR3 is 15 amino acids long. Trimming cost V 0 bases and J 11 bases; bases outside gene matches: 12.

The chain has TRBV25-1 and TRBJ2-4; the match to TRBD2 covers 10 bases. CDR1 and CDR2 (germline): MGHDK, SYGVNS. V trimming: 4 bases; J trimming: 5 bases; junction bases outside the gene matches: 5. The CDR3 covers 15 residues. The CDR3 spells CASSGYTSGENIQYF. CDR3 DNA sequence: TGTGCCAGCAGTGGCTACACTAGCGGGGAAAACATTCAGTACTTC.

The gene calls are TRBV6-1 and TRBJ2-3; TRBD1 is a possible D gene (5 bases). CDR3 size: 14 residues. Germline V gene data show CDR1 as MNHNS and CDR2 as SASEGT. V was pared by 2 bases and J by 6 bases, with 12 bases between. The CDR3 DNA is TGTGCCAGCAGTGAATCCCGAGCAGGGGATACGCAGTATTTT. Residues: CASSESRAGDTQYF.

This clonotype has only a few counts. In DNA, the CDR3 is TGTGCCAGCAAACGCACAGGGGGGACGGAGACCCAGTACTTC. Its protein is CASKRTGGTETQYF. The chain recombines TRBV6-5 with TRBJ2-5; 8 nucleotides match TRBD1. The CDR3 has 14 residues. Trimming removed 7 bases from V and 5 bases from J; junction bases left unmatched: 9. CDR1 MNHEY and CDR2 SVGAGI come from the germline V gene.

This clonotype has at least ten counts. CDR3 DNA: TGCAGCGTTGGGGAGCGGTACTCCTACGAGCAGTACTTC. Its translation is CSVGERYSYEQYF. The genes are TRBV29-1 and TRBJ2-7, with D possibly matching TRBD2 (5 bases). Trimming cost V 4 bases and J 0 bases, with 10 bases left between them. The CDR3 runs 13 residues. The germline CDR1 and CDR2 sequences are SQVTM and ANQGSEA.

V is TRBV20-1 and J is TRBJ2-5; 7 bases are a match to TRBD2. This CDR3 comprises 12 residues. V shed 6 bases, J shed 4 bases, and the junction held 5 bases outside the gene matches. From germline, CDR1 is DFQATT and CDR2 SNEGSKA (reference sequence). The CDR3 DNA sequence: TGCAGTGCCAAGATAGCGGGAGAGACCCAGTACTTC. This translates into CSAKIAGETQYF.